Following are 5 T cell receptor beta chains from one sample sequenced in a study of blood T cell repertoires in COVID-19. Sequencing was performed with immunoSEQ multiplex PCR; in TCRdb, only in-frame clones are kept and a portion is missing. The sample has some 260,000 clones, about 80% seen once. Source material: peripheral blood. These receptors all come from a woman aged 80 or over with acute or convalescent COVID-19.

The chain links TRBV6-5 to TRBJ1-1; no reliable D call. The V gene lost 6 bases and the J gene lost 4 bases, with 15 bases spanning the gap. This CDR3 comprises 14 residues. The germline gives CDR1 MNHEY, CDR2 SVGAGI. The DNA for the CDR3 is TGTGCCAGCAGCCTCCGAGAGGTTACCACTGAAGCTTTCTTT. Translating it yields CASSLREVTTEAFF.

The rearrangement joins TRBV7-8 to TRBJ1-2; D is unclear. V was cut by 1 base and J by 4 bases, with 16 bases left in between. Germline assignment: CDR1 SGHVS and CDR2 FQNEAQ. This CDR3 is built from 16 residues. The CDR3 loop is CASSLGTATSLYGYTF. CDR3 DNA: TGTGCCAGCAGCTTAGGGACTGCCACCTCCCTCTATGGCTACACCTTC. Full variable domain (rest looked up from reference TRBV7-8 and TRBJ1-2): GAGVSQSPRYKVAKRGQDVALRCDPISGHVSLFWYQQALGQGPEFLTYFQNEAQLDKSGLPSDRFFAERPEGSVSTLKIQRTQQEDSAVYLCASSLGTATSLYGYTFGSGTRLTVV.

The rearrangement uses TRBV12-3 or TRBV12-4 and TRBJ1-2, with 7 nucleotides matching TRBD1. CDR3 size: 13 residues. The V gene end was trimmed by 6 bases and the J gene end by 8 bases; junction bases not matched to a gene: 9. The CDR3 DNA follows: TGTGCCAGCAGCTCCACAGGGGTTGGCGGCTACACCTTC. As protein: CASSSTGVGGYTF.

This clone has just one count. The chain couples TRBV7-2 to TRBJ2-5; tentative D call: TRBD2 (6 bases). The CDR3 sequence is 16 residues long. From germline, CDR1 is SGHTA and CDR2 FQGNSA. With 0 bases removed from V and 1 base from J, the gap between germline ends came to 12 bases. This CDR3 is CASSLARGSGQETQYF. Written as DNA, the CDR3 is TGTGCCAGCAGCTTAGCGCGGGGTTCGGGCCAAGAGACCCAGTACTTC.

The genes are TRBV27 and TRBJ1-2; 7 nucleotides align to TRBD1. The CDR3 is made up of 14 amino acids. Trimming cost V 4 bases and J 4 bases; bases outside gene matches: 6. The germline gives CDR1 MNHEY, CDR2 SMNVEV (reference sequence). The CDR3 is CASSYRQGAYGYTF. DNA of the CDR3: TGTGCCAGCAGTTATCGACAGGGCGCCTATGGCTACACCTTC.